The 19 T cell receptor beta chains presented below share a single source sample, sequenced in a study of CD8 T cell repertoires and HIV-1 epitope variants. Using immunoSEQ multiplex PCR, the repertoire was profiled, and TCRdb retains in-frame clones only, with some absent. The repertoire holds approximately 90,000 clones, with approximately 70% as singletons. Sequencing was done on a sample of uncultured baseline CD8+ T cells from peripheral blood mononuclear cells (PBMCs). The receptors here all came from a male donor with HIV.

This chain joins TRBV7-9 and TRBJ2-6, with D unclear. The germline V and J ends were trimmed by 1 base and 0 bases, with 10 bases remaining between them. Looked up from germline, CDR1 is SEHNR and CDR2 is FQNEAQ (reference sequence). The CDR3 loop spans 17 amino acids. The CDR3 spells CASSLDLTSSGANVLTF. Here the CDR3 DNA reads TGTGCCAGCAGCTTAGATCTCACTTCCTCTGGGGCCAACGTCCTGACTTTC.

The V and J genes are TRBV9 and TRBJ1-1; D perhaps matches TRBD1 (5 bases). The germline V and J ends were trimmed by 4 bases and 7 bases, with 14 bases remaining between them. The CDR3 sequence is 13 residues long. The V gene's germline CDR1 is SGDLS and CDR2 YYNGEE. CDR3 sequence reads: CASSNRDGYEAFF. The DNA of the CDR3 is TGTGCCAGCAGCAACCGGGACGGGTATGAAGCTTTCTTT.

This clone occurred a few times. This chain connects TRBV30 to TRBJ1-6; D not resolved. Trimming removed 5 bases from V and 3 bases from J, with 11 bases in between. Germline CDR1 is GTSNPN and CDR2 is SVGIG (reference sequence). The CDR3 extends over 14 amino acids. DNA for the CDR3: TGTGCCTGGGAACCAGACCTCTATAATTCACCCCTCCACTTT. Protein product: CAWEPDLYNSPLHF. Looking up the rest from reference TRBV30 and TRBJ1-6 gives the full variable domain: SQTIHQWPATLVQPVGSPLSLECTVEGTSNPNLYWYRQAAGRGLQLLFYSVGIGQISSEVPQNLSASRPQDRQFILSSKKLLLSDSGFYLCAWEPDLYNSPLHFGNGTRLTVT.

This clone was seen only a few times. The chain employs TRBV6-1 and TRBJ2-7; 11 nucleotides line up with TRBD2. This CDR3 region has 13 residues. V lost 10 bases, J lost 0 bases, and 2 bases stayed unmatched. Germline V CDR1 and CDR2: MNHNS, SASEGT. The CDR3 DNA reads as TGTGCCACCGGGACTAGCGGCTCCTACGAGCAGTACTTC. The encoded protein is CATGTSGSYEQYF.

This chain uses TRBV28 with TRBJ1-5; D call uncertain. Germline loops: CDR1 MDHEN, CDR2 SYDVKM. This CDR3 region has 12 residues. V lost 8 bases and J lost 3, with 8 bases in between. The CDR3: CASLRYNQPQHF. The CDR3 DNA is TGTGCCAGCCTTCGGTACAATCAGCCCCAGCATTTT.

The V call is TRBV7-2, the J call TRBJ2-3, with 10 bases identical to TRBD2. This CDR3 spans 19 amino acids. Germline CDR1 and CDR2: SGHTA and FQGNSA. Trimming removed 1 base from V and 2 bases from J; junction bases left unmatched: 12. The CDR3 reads CASSLDNRDSGGNTDTQYF. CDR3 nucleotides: TGTGCCAGCAGCTTAGACAACCGAGATAGCGGGGGGAACACAGATACGCAGTATTTT.

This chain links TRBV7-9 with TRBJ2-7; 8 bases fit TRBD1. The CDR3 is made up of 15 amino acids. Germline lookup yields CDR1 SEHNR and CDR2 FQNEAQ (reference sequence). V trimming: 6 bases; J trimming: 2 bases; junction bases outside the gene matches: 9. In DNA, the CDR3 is TGTGCCAGCAGTTCCGGACAGGGTTACACCTACGAGCAGTACTTC. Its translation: CASSSGQGYTYEQYF.

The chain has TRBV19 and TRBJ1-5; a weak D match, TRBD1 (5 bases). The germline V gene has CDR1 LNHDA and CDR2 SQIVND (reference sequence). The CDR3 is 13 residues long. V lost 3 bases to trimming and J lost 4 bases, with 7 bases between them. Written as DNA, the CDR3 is TGTGCCAGTAGTATTTACAGGAATCAGCCCCAGCATTTT. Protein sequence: CASSIYRNQPQHF. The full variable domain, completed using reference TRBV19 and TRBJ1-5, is DGGITQSPKYLFRKEGQNVTLSCEQNLNHDAMYWYRQDPGQGLRLIYYSQIVNDFQKGDIAEGYSVSREKKESFPLTVTSAQKNPTAFYLCASSIYRNQPQHFGDGTRLSIL.

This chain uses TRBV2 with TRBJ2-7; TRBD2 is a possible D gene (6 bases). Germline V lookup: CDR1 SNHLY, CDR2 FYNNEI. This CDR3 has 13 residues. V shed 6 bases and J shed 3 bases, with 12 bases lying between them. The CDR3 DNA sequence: TGTGCCAGCAGGCCGGGACTGATCTACGAGCAGTACTTC. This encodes CASRPGLIYEQYF.

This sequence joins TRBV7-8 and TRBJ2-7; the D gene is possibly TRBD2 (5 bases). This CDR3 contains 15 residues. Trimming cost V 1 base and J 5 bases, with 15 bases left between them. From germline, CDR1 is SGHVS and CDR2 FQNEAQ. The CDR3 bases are TGTGCCAGCAGCTTAGAACGACCCCGGGGAAACGAGCAGTACTTC. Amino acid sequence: CASSLERPRGNEQYF.

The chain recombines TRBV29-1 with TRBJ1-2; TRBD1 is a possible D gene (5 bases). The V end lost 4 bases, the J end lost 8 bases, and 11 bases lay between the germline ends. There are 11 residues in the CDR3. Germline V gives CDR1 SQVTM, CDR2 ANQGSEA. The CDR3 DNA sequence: TGCAGCGTTGTAGAAGGGGAAGGCTACACCTTC. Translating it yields CSVVEGEGYTF.

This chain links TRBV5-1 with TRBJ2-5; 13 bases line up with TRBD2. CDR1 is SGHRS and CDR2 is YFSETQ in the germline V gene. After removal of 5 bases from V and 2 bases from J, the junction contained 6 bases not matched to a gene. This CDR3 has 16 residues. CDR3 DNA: TGCGCCAGCAGGACTAGCGGGAGGTACGGACAAGAGACCCAGTACTTC. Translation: CASRTSGRYGQETQYF.

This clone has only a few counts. DNA for the CDR3: TGTGCCACCAGCAGAAAGCCCTCCGAACCGAATTCTGGAAACACCATATATTTT. Protein: CATSRKPSEPNSGNTIYF. The chain combines TRBV15 with TRBJ1-3; no clear D gene. The CDR3 has 18 amino acids. The V and J ends lost 2 bases and 1 base respectively, with 18 bases between them. Germline V lookup: CDR1 LNHNV, CDR2 YYDKDF (reference sequence).

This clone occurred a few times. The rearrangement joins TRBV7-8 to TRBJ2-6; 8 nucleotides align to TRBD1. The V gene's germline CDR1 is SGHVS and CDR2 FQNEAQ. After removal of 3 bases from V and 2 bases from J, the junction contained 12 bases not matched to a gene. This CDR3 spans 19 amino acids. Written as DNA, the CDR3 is TGTGCCAGCAGCTTCTACGGACAGGGAGGAAACGCTGGGGCCAACGTCCTGACTTTC. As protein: CASSFYGQGGNAGANVLTF.

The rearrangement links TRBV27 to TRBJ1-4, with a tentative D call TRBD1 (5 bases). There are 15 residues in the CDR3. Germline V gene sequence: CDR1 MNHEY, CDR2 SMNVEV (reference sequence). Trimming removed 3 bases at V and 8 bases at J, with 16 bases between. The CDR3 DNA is TGTGCCAGCAGTTTTGTCACTGGGGGAGTCGAAAAACTGTTTTTT. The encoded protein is CASSFVTGGVEKLFF.

The CDR3 DNA reads as TGTGCCTGGAGTCAGGGGGAAGGCGGCTACACCTTC. This encodes CAWSQGEGGYTF. This chain connects TRBV30 to TRBJ1-2, with TRBD1 matching 7 bases. The CDR3 is 12 amino acids. V lost 2 bases to trimming and J lost 8 bases; unmatched junction nucleotides: 5. The germline CDR1 and CDR2 sequences are GTSNPN and SVGIG (reference sequence).

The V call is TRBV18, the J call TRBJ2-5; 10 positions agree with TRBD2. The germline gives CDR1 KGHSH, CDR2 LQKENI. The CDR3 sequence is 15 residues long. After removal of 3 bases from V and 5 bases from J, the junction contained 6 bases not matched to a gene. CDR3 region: CASSPLAGARETQYF. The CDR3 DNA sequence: TGTGCCAGCTCACCCCTAGCGGGAGCGAGGGAGACCCAGTACTTC.

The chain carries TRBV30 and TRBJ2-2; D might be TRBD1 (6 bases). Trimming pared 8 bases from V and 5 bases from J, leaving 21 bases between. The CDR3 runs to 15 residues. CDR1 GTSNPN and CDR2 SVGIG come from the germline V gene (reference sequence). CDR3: CAHSHRERSTGELFF. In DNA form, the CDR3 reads TGTGCCCACTCCCACAGGGAGCGGAGTACCGGGGAGCTGTTTTTT.

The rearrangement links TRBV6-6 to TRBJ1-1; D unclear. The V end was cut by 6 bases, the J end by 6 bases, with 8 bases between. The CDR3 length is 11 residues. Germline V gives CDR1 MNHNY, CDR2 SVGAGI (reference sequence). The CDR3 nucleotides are TGTGCCAGCAGCCCCGGGCCTGAAGCTTTCTTT. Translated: CASSPGPEAFF.